The 15 T cell receptor beta chains given below trace back to one sample, sequenced in a study of human thymus T cells. Thymic samples were excised during corrective heart operations. Profiled with immunoSEQ multiplex PCR; TCRdb holds only in-frame clones, not every one. Among about 120,000 clones listed, more than 90% were seen once. Sequences were obtained from thymus tissue. Every receptor here comes from a boy under two years old with a congenital heart defect but otherwise immunologically healthy.

The chain uses TRBV27 and TRBJ1-1; 10 positions match TRBD1. Germline lookup yields CDR1 MNHEY and CDR2 SMNVEV (reference sequence). V was clipped by 8 bases and J by 0 bases; unmatched bases: 9. This CDR3 is built from 16 residues. CDR3: CASRDRGGSMNTEAFF. CDR3 DNA sequence: TGTGCCAGCCGGGACAGGGGAGGTAGTATGAACACTGAAGCTTTCTTT.

This clone was counted only a few times. The chain is built from TRBV30 and TRBJ1-4; tentatively, D is TRBD1 (5 bases). The germline CDR1 and CDR2 sequences are GTSNPN and SVGIG (reference sequence). CDR3 length: 15 amino acids. The germline V and J ends were trimmed by 2 bases and 8 bases, with 18 bases remaining between them. CDR3 sequence (DNA): TGTGCCTGGAGTATGCGGGGCTGGGGGACGGAAAAACTGTTTTTT. It is translated as CAWSMRGWGTEKLFF.

The rearrangement links TRBV30 to TRBJ1-3, with D unclear. Trimming cost V 2 bases and J 0 bases, with 11 bases left between them. The CDR3 consists of 15 residues. Germline-derived CDR1 and CDR2 are GTSNPN and SVGIG (reference sequence). CDR3 nucleotides: TGTGCCTGGAGTTCCCTGGGGATCTCTGGAAACACCATATATTTT. Translated: CAWSSLGISGNTIYF.

The CDR3 DNA follows: TGTGCCAGCAGTTTACTGGGGACTAGCGTATTTGCCGGGGAGCTGTTTTTT. Amino acid sequence: CASSLLGTSVFAGELFF. J is TRBJ2-2 and V is TRBV28; 10 bases fit TRBD2. V was clipped by 2 bases and J by 6 bases; unmatched bases: 9. The V gene's germline CDR1 is MDHEN and CDR2 SYDVKM. This CDR3 is built from 17 residues.

V is TRBV7-2 and J is TRBJ1-6; TRBD1 might be the D (6 bases). This CDR3 has 17 amino acids. Germline loops: CDR1 SGHTA, CDR2 FQGNSA. The V and J ends lost 5 bases and 7 bases respectively, with 21 bases between them. The CDR3 sequence is CASSPIWGADGNSPLHF. The CDR3 DNA reads as TGTGCCAGCAGCCCCATTTGGGGGGCGGATGGGAATTCACCCCTCCACTTT.

The chain is built from TRBV5-1 and TRBJ2-1; TRBD2 matches 8 bases. V lost 4 bases and J lost 0; bases outside the gene matches: 9. CDR3 size: 17 residues. Germline lookup yields CDR1 SGHRS and CDR2 YFSETQ. Written as DNA, the CDR3 is TGCGCCAGCAGCACCCCTACTAGCGGCCGCTCCTACAATGAGCAGTTCTTC. Protein sequence: CASSTPTSGRSYNEQFF.

The chain employs TRBV25-1 and TRBJ1-3, with TRBD1 identical over 8 bases. V shed 4 bases and J 4 bases; nucleotides not matched to a gene: 6. The CDR3 runs 15 residues. CDR1 and CDR2 (germline): MGHDK, SYGVNS. In nucleotides, the CDR3 is TGTGCCAGCAGTGGATGGCGGGACAGGGGAAACACCATATATTTT. This gives the protein CASSGWRDRGNTIYF.

Only a few counts were recorded for this clone. The rearrangement uses TRBV11-2 and TRBJ2-1; 8 bases line up with TRBD2. CDR1 is SGHAT, CDR2 FQNNGV, per germline. The CDR3 contains 16 residues. Trimming took 5 bases from V and 7 from J; bases not matched to a gene: 13. CDR3 region: CASSPRVRGGLNEQFF. CDR3 coding DNA: TGTGCCAGCAGCCCCAGGGTTCGGGGGGGCTTGAATGAGCAGTTCTTC.

CDR3 sequence reads: CASSGGGAPGQAPYEQYF. The CDR3 DNA follows: TGCGCCAGCAGCGGGGGTGGGGCACCGGGACAGGCGCCCTACGAGCAGTACTTC. This rearrangement joins TRBV5-1 to TRBJ2-7; 8 bases agree with TRBD1. The germline CDR1 and CDR2 sequences are SGHRS and YFSETQ. The CDR3 sequence is 18 residues long. J lost 2 bases, V lost 4 bases, and 17 bases had no gene match.

The chain links TRBV4-1 to TRBJ1-2; 8 bases are shared with TRBD1. V was clipped by 0 bases and J by 5 bases; unmatched bases: 2. Germline V gene sequence: CDR1 MGHRA, CDR2 YSYEKL. CDR3 length: 14 amino acids. CDR3 coding DNA: TGCGCCAGCAGCCAAGATACAGGGGGATATGGCTACACCTTC. Amino acid sequence: CASSQDTGGYGYTF.

In this sample, this clone turned up once. This chain connects TRBV30 to TRBJ2-7; D gene unclear. Trimming took 2 bases from V and 1 from J, leaving 15 bases between them. There are 15 residues in the CDR3. Per the germline V gene, CDR1 is GTSNPN and CDR2 is SVGIG (reference sequence). The CDR3 protein is CAWSRSPGRSYEQYF. Here the CDR3 DNA reads TGTGCCTGGAGTCGGAGTCCGGGCCGTTCCTACGAGCAGTACTTC. The full variable domain, its missing parts supplied by reference TRBV30 and TRBJ2-7, is SQTIHQWPATLVQPVGSPLSLECTVEGTSNPNLYWYRQAAGRGLQLLFYSVGIGQISSEVPQNLSASRPQDRQFILSSKKLLLSDSGFYLCAWSRSPGRSYEQYFGPGTRLTVT.

J is TRBJ1-4 and V is TRBV6-1, with 7 bases matching TRBD1. Germline loops: CDR1 MNHNS, CDR2 SASEGT. Trimming at V came to 2 bases and at J to 5 bases, leaving 14 bases not matched to a gene. This CDR3 region has 18 residues. The CDR3 coding sequence is TGTGCCAGCAGTGAATCCTTGACAGGGTCGGACCAGAATGAAAAACTGTTTTTT. Protein sequence: CASSESLTGSDQNEKLFF.

The rearrangement joins TRBV6-6 to TRBJ2-1; 8 bases map to TRBD2. Per germline, CDR1 MNHNY and CDR2 SVGAGI (reference sequence). Trimming at V came to 4 bases and at J to 2 bases, leaving 4 bases not matched to a gene. CDR3 length: 15 residues. The CDR3 region is CASSSQRGTYNEQFF. CDR3 nucleotides: TGTGCCAGCAGTTCCCAGCGGGGGACCTACAATGAGCAGTTCTTC.

The chain joins TRBV9 to TRBJ2-1; the match to TRBD1 covers 9 bases. Germline V gene sequence: CDR1 SGDLS, CDR2 YYNGEE. V was clipped by 3 bases and J by 8 bases; unmatched bases: 6. The CDR3 covers 14 residues. CDR3: CASSGRTGVDEQFF. The CDR3 region has the DNA TGTGCCAGCAGCGGCCGGACAGGGGTCGATGAGCAGTTCTTC.

This clone was observed once. The chain joins TRBV5-1 to TRBJ1-4, with a tentative D call TRBD1 (5 bases). V was cut by 1 base and J by 5 bases, with 6 bases left in between. This CDR3 spans 13 amino acids. Per germline, CDR1 SGHRS and CDR2 YFSETQ. The DNA of the CDR3 is TGCGCCAGCAGCTTGAGGGGAAATGAAAAACTGTTTTTT. Amino acid sequence: CASSLRGNEKLFF.